This paragraph reports one T cell receptor beta chain. What it binds is unknown. Trimming removed 0 bases at V and 3 bases at J, with 8 bases between. The germline CDR1 and CDR2 sequences are MGHRA and YSYEKL. CDR3 length: 14 residues. The source of the sample is a study of response to subunit inactivated influenza vaccine. Study-wide results and caveats: It was suggested by the authors that few new T cells are recruited by each seasonal influenza vaccination.

TCRdb reanalysed the RT-PCR reads using MiXCR and keeps one entry per CDR3 protein. The sample records 250,000 to 350,000 distinct CDR3 sequences, around 20% being singletons. The TCR was taken from a man between 45 and 75 years old who received an inactivated influenza vaccine. This material consisted of PBMCs from blood, taken less than 22 months after vaccination. The gene calls are TRBV4-1 and TRBJ1-1; D unresolved. The CDR3, as DNA: TGCGCCAGCAGCCAAGATTTACGGTACACTGAAGCTTTCTTT. This translates into CASSQDLRYTEAFF.